A single sample is the source of the 13 T cell receptor beta chains below, sequenced in a study of blood T cell repertoires in COVID-19. TCRdb keeps only in-frame clones here, not all; method: immunoSEQ multiplex PCR. The sample lists about 52,000 clones, around nine tenths occurring once. Source material: peripheral blood. The source is a man older than 75 with active or convalescent COVID-19.

CDR3 sequence (DNA): TGTGCCACCAGCAGAGATCGAGGCGGGAGGATTTCGTATGAGCAGTTCTTC. Its protein product is CATSRDRGGRISYEQFF. The rearrangement uses TRBV15 and TRBJ2-1; TRBD2 agrees at 8 bases. The junction had 12 bases not matched to a gene; V was cut back by 0 bases and J by 8 bases. The CDR3 extends over 17 amino acids. Germline V gene lookup returns CDR1 LNHNV and CDR2 YYDKDF (reference sequence).

This sequence joins TRBV6-5 and TRBJ1-6; 8 bases map to TRBD1. Germline V lookup: CDR1 MNHEY, CDR2 SVGAGI. The CDR3 has 15 residues. V trimming: 3 bases; J trimming: 10 bases; junction bases outside the gene matches: 8. CDR3 in amino acids: CASSYSDRGGSPLHF. The DNA of the CDR3 is TGTGCCAGCAGTTATTCTGACAGGGGTGGATCACCCCTCCACTTT.

V usage is TRBV3-1 (or the pseudogene TRBV3-2) and J usage is TRBJ2-2; D might be TRBD1 (6 bases). V dropped 1 base and J dropped 6 bases, with 9 bases sitting between them. This CDR3 region has 14 residues. Looked up from germline, CDR1 is LGHDT and CDR2 is YNNKEL (reference sequence). CDR3 amino acids: CASSQVHRAGELFF. The CDR3 region has the DNA TGTGCCAGCAGCCAAGTACACAGGGCCGGGGAGCTGTTTTTT.

This chain joins TRBV4-2 and TRBJ2-3; TRBD2 matches 8 bases. Looked up from germline, CDR1 is LGHNA and CDR2 is YNFKEQ. The CDR3 is 14 amino acids. The junction had 8 bases not matched to a gene; V was cut back by 6 bases and J by 6 bases. CDR3 amino acids: CASRGTSDWDTQYF. The CDR3 coding sequence is TGTGCCAGCAGGGGGACTAGTGATTGGGATACGCAGTATTTT.

This chain uses TRBV27 with TRBJ1-6; 8 bases match TRBD1. J lost 5 bases, V lost 8 bases, and 8 bases had no gene match. Looked up from germline, CDR1 is MNHEY and CDR2 is SMNVEV (reference sequence). The CDR3 runs 15 residues. The CDR3 spells CASRPMTGDNSPLHF. The CDR3 DNA follows: TGTGCCAGCCGCCCGATGACAGGGGATAATTCACCCCTCCACTTT.

V usage is TRBV7-9 and J usage is TRBJ2-7; TRBD2 matches at 14 bases. Germline-derived CDR1 and CDR2 are SEHNR and FQNEAQ (reference sequence). The CDR3 covers 17 residues. The ends lost 5 bases at V and 4 bases at J; junction bases unmatched: 10. This CDR3 is CASSLGLAGDLEYEQYF. The CDR3 DNA reads TGTGCCAGCAGCCTGGGACTAGCGGGAGATCTAGAGTACGAGCAGTACTTC.

V is TRBV30 and J is TRBJ1-5; D unresolved. In germline, CDR1 is GTSNPN, CDR2 SVGIG (reference sequence). The CDR3 contains 14 residues. The V and J ends lost 2 bases and 3 bases respectively, with 11 bases between them. The CDR3 region is CAWSLSRVNQPQHF. The CDR3, as DNA: TGTGCCTGGAGTCTATCGCGGGTCAATCAGCCCCAGCATTTT.

The genes are TRBV5-1 and TRBJ1-1; tentative D call: TRBD1 (6 bases). The CDR3 consists of 16 residues. The germline CDR1 and CDR2 sequences are SGHRS and YFSETQ. The ends were cut back, 4 bases at V and 3 bases at J, with 19 bases in the middle. CDR3 bases: TGCGCCAGCAGCCCCTGGACAGCCGACCTATACACTGAAGCTTTCTTT. Translation: CASSPWTADLYTEAFF.

The gene calls are TRBV7-9 and TRBJ1-2; 12 bases are a match to TRBD1. Trimming took 3 bases from V and 6 from J; bases not matched to a gene: 5. The CDR3 is 15 residues long. Germline V gene data show CDR1 as SEHNR and CDR2 as FQNEAQ (reference sequence). Here the CDR3 reads CASSLGQGAEDGYTF. The CDR3 DNA sequence: TGTGCCAGCAGCTTGGGACAGGGGGCTGAGGATGGCTACACCTTC. The complete variable domain, with remaining parts taken from reference TRBV7-9 and TRBJ1-2, reads DTGVSQNPRHKITKRGQNVTFRCDPISEHNRLYWYRQTLGQGPEFLTYFQNEAQLEKSRLLSDRFSAERPKGSFSTLEIQRTEQGDSAMYLCASSLGQGAEDGYTFGSGTRLTVV.

V and J are TRBV6-5 and TRBJ2-1; weak D call: TRBD2 (7 bases). V was cut by 7 bases and J by 8 bases, with 12 bases left in between. This CDR3 region has 12 residues. Germline values: CDR1 MNHEY, CDR2 SVGAGI. The CDR3 DNA reads as TGTGCCAGCAATAGGGGGGGCGATGAGCAGTTCTTC. Protein: CASNRGGDEQFF.

This clone was seen a single time. V and J are TRBV5-1 and TRBJ1-3, with D possibly being TRBD1 (5 bases). This CDR3 contains 16 residues. Germline CDR1 SGHRS, CDR2 YFSETQ. Trimming shortened V by 4 bases and J by 3 bases, and 17 bases separated the two germline ends. CDR3 bases: TGCGCCAGCAGCCCGGGACTGAGAGGACGTGGAAACACCATATATTTT. The encoded protein is CASSPGLRGRGNTIYF.

V is TRBV5-4 and J is TRBJ2-1; TRBD2 aligns across 7 bases. CDR1 and CDR2 from the germline V gene are SGHNT and YYREEE (reference sequence). V shed 4 bases, J shed 5 bases, and the junction held 12 bases outside the gene matches. This CDR3 is 16 amino acids long. CDR3 DNA sequence: TGTGCCAGCAGCCTGCCTGGACTAGTAAGCCACAATGAGCAGTTCTTC. Its translation is CASSLPGLVSHNEQFF.

V and J are TRBV27 and TRBJ2-7; the D gene is possibly TRBD2 (5 bases). CDR1 and CDR2 from the germline V gene are MNHEY and SMNVEV (reference sequence). Between the trimmed V and J ends, which lost 6 bases and 4 bases, there was a span of 19 bases. This CDR3 is built from 15 residues. DNA for the CDR3: TGTGCCAGCAGCCGTTACGGTGGGAGTGAGTACGAGCAGTACTTC. This codes for CASSRYGGSEYEQYF.